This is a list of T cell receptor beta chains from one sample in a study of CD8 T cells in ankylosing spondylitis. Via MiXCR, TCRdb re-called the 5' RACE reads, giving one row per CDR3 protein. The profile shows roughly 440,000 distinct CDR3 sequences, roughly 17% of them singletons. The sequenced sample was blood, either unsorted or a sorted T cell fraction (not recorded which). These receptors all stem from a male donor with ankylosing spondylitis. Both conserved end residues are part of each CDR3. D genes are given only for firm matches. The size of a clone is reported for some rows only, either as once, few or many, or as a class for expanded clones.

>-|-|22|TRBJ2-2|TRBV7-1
CASSRFRTGPAGPPREHRGAVF
TGTGCCAGCAGCAGATTCCGCACGGGGCCAGCGGGCCCCCCCCGAGAACACCGGGGAGCTGTTTTT
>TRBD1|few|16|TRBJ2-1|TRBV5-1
CASSLVVGTGGNEQFF
TGCGCCAGCAGCTTGGTCGTCGGGACAGGGGGCAATGAGCAGTTCTTC
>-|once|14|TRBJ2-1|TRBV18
CASSRIPANNEQFF
TGTGCCAGCTCTCGAATCCCGGCCAACAATGAGCAGTTCTTC
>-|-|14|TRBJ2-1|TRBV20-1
CSARGGTTYNEQFF
TGCAGTGCTAGAGGAGGGACAACCTACAATGAGCAGTTCTTC
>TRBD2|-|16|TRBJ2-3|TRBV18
CASSPLLAGGTDTQYF
TGTGCCAGCTCACCGTTACTAGCGGGGGGCACAGATACGCAGTATTTT
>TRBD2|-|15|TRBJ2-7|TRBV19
CASSINSGGIYEQYF
TGTGCCAGTAGTATTAATAGCGGGGGCATCTACGAGCAGTACTTC
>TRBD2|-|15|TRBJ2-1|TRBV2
CASRTGTSGPDEQFF
TGTGCCAGCAGGACTGGGACTAGCGGGCCGGATGAGCAGTTCTTC
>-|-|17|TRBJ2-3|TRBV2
CASTPGALGKGTDTQYF
TGTGCCAGCACCCCAGGGGCCTTAGGGAAGGGCACAGATACGCAGTATTTT
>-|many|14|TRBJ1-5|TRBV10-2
CASSGGSSNQPQHF
TGCGCCAGCAGTGGCGGCAGTAGCAATCAGCCCCAGCATTTT
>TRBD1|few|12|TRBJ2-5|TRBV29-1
CSAGDRKETQYF
TGCAGCGCCGGGGACAGGAAAGAGACCCAGTACTTC
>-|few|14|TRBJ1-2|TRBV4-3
CASSQGTDSYGYTF
TGCGCCAGCAGCCAAGGGACGGACAGTTATGGCTACACCTTC
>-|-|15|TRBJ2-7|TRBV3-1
CASSQGGTPTYEQYF
TGTGCCAGCAGCCAAGGAGGGACCCCCACCTACGAGCAGTACTTC
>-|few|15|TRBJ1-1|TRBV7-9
CASSLPPTANTEAFF
TGTGCCAGCAGCTTACCACCCACCGCGAACACTGAAGCTTTCTTT
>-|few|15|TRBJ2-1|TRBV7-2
CASSLFLVFGNEQFF
TGTGCCAGCAGCTTGTTTTTGGTTTTCGGCAATGAGCAGTTCTTC
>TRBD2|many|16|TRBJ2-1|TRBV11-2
CASSTGGSGGYNEQFF
TGTGCCAGCAGCACCGGGGGGAGCGGAGGATACAATGAGCAGTTCTTC
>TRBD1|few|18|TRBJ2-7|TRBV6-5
CASSYSRQGASYTYEQYF
TGTGCCAGCAGTTACTCGCGTCAGGGGGCTTCTTATACGTACGAGCAGTACTTC
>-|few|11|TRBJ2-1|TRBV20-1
CSALTRVEQFF
TGCAGTGCCCTTACTAGGGTTGAGCAGTTCTTC
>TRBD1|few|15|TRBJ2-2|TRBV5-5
CASARRTGNTGELFF
TGTGCCAGCGCCCGCAGGACAGGGAACACCGGGGAGCTGTTTTTT
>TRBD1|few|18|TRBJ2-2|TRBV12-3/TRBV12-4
CASSPGTGGVYNTGELFF
TGTGCCAGCAGTCCGGGGACAGGGGGCGTGTATAACACCGGGGAGCTGTTTTTT
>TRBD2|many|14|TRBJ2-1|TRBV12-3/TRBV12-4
CASSSGLVLGEQFF
TGTGCCAGCAGTTCCGGACTAGTATTGGGTGAGCAGTTCTTC
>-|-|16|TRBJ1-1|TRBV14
CASSQKGGIPLTEAFF
TGTGCCAGCAGCCAAAAGGGGGGTATCCCCTTGACTGAAGCTTTCTTT
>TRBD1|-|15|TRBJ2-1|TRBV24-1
CATSDPQTGRDEQFF
TGTGCCACCAGTGATCCTCAGACAGGGAGAGATGAGCAGTTCTTC
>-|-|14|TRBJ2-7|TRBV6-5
CASSYARGEREQYF
TGTGCCAGCAGTTACGCCAGGGGTGAACGCGAGCAGTACTTC
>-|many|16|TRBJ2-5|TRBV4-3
CASSQVNSGYQETQYF
TGCGCCAGCAGCCAAGTGAATAGCGGATATCAAGAGACCCAGTACTTC
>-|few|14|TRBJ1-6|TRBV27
CASSQTAYNSPLHF
TGTGCCAGCAGTCAGACAGCGTATAATTCACCCCTCCACTTT
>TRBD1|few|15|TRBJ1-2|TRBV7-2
CASSLAGGGAGGYTF
TGTGCCAGCAGCTTAGCTGGAGGGGGCGCAGGTGGCTACACCTTC
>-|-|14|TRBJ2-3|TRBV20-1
CSGCRLVLSDTQYF
TGCAGTGGCTGTCGACTAGTTTTGTCAGATACGCAGTATTTT
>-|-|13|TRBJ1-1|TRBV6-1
CASSRQSNTEAFF
TGTGCCAGCAGTCGACAGTCGAACACTGAAGCTTTCTTT
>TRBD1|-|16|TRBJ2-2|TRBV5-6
CASSLNRGKNTGELFF
TGTGCCAGCAGCCTGAACAGGGGGAAGAACACCGGGGAGCTGTTTTTT
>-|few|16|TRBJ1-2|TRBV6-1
CASSENLVYVNYGYTF
TGTGCCAGCAGTGAAAATCTGGTCTACGTTAACTATGGCTACACCTTC
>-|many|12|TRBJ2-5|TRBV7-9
CAILGAQETQYF
TGTGCCATCCTCGGGGCCCAAGAGACCCAGTACTTC
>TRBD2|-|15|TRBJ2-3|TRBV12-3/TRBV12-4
CASNNYGGNTDTQYF
TGTGCCAGCAACAATTACGGGGGGAACACAGATACGCAGTATTTT
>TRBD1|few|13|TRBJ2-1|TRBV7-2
CASSLGFGTGYLF
TGTGCCAGCAGCTTAGGATTTGGGACAGGATATTTGTTC